A single sample gave rise to the 21 T cell receptor beta chains below, sequenced in a study of cytomegalovirus exposure and HLA in healthy donors (TCRdb year 2017). Library construction relied on the immunoSEQ multiplex PCR assay. The immuneACCESS repertoire file appears here via TCRdb, limited to in-frame rearrangements. These files lack a portion of the clones; in checked studies, under half of the deficit traces to unresolved V genes, and the cause of the others is not known. The sample profile shows 200,000 or so clones; roughly 82% of them were found once. Clones ranked in the top ten supply 13% of the sample. The sequenced material came from PBMCs. The source of these receptors is a woman in her thirties in good health and CMV-seropositive.

This clone was observed a few times. The chain joins TRBV19 to TRBJ1-1; D is ambiguous. Germline CDR1 LNHDA, CDR2 SQIVND (reference sequence). The V end was cut by 3 bases, the J end by 1 base, with 15 bases between. CDR3 length equals 16 residues. The CDR3 loop is CASSMSAGRWNTEAFF. As DNA, the CDR3 is TGTGCCAGTAGTATGAGTGCGGGGAGGTGGAACACTGAAGCTTTCTTT.

The V gene is TRBV4-1, the J gene TRBJ2-7; 7 bases map to TRBD2. The trim removed 1 base at V and 3 bases at J, leaving 9 bases unmatched. The CDR3 is 16 residues long. Germline CDR1 reads MGHRA; CDR2 reads YSYEKL. CDR3 amino acids: CASSQALGGRYYEQYF. The DNA of the CDR3 is TGCGCCAGCAGCCAAGCCTTAGGCGGGAGATACTACGAGCAGTACTTC.

The chain employs TRBV10-2 and TRBJ1-4; TRBD1 aligns across 8 bases. V was pared by 6 bases and J by 3 bases, with 0 bases of the junction left unmatched. Germline V CDR1 and CDR2: WSHSY, SAAADI. The CDR3 consists of 13 residues. CDR3 in amino acids: CASRQGANEKLFF. CDR3 sequence (DNA): TGCGCCAGCAGACAGGGGGCTAATGAAAAACTGTTTTTT.

This chain joins TRBV18 and TRBJ1-3, with D unresolved. Trimming left V 5 bases short and J 0 bases short, with 8 bases between. Germline V CDR1 and CDR2: KGHSH, LQKENI. This CDR3 has 14 residues. CDR3 DNA sequence: TGTGCCAGCTCAGAGGGCCTCTCTGGAAACACCATATATTTT. This encodes CASSEGLSGNTIYF.

The chain joins TRBV5-1 to TRBJ2-1; tentative D call: TRBD2 (6 bases). Looked up from germline, CDR1 is SGHRS and CDR2 is YFSETQ. This CDR3 is 13 amino acids long. V was pared by 4 bases and J by 8 bases, with 13 bases between. The CDR3 spells CASSETSYDEQFF. The DNA for the CDR3 is TGCGCCAGCAGCGAGACTAGTTACGATGAGCAGTTCTTC.

This sequence joins TRBV29-1 and TRBJ2-5; the D gene is possibly TRBD2 (6 bases). V lost 5 bases, J lost 7 bases, and 11 bases lay in between. The CDR3 loop spans 11 amino acids. Germline CDR1 is SQVTM and CDR2 is ANQGSEA. DNA of the CDR3: TGCAGCGTTCTTCAGGGAGGGACCCAGTACTTC. Its protein is CSVLQGGTQYF.

The genes are TRBV18 and TRBJ1-1, with 9 bases fitting TRBD1. Germline loops: CDR1 KGHSH, CDR2 LQKENI. V shed 4 bases, J shed 1 base, and the junction held 4 bases outside the gene matches. The CDR3 loop spans 15 amino acids. The CDR3 sequence: CASSLRQGENTEAFF. The CDR3 DNA is TGTGCCAGCTCACTCCGACAGGGGGAGAACACTGAAGCTTTCTTT. The full variable domain, its missing parts supplied by reference TRBV18 and TRBJ1-1, is NAGVMQNPRHLVRRRGQEARLRCSPMKGHSHVYWYRQLPEEGLKFMVYLQKENIIDESGMPKERFSAEFPKEGPSILRIQQVVRGDSAAYFCASSLRQGENTEAFFGQGTRLTVV.

This clone was counted only a few times. The chain is built from TRBV14 and TRBJ2-1; TRBD2 matches 13 bases. J was trimmed by 12 bases and V by 1 base; bases with no gene match: 3. CDR3 length: 14 amino acids. The V gene's germline CDR1 is SGHDN and CDR2 FVKESK. CDR3 nucleotide sequence: TGTGCCAGCAGCCAAGTACTAGCGGGAGGGCGGCAGTTCTTC. Translated: CASSQVLAGGRQFF.

J is TRBJ2-7 and V is TRBV28, with a possible D match to TRBD1 (6 bases). CDR1 and CDR2 from the germline V gene are MDHEN and SYDVKM. V shed 3 bases and J shed 3 bases, with 9 bases lying between them. This CDR3 comprises 13 residues. The DNA for the CDR3 is TGTGCCAGCAGTTTGACCAGGGGCTACGAGCAGTACTTC. Protein: CASSLTRGYEQYF.

The chain joins TRBV6-1 to TRBJ2-1; TRBD2 is a possible D gene (5 bases). V lost 0 bases, J lost 10 bases, and 22 bases lay in between. This CDR3 is built from 17 residues. Germline CDR1 MNHNS, CDR2 SASEGT. CDR3 nucleotide sequence: TGTGCCAGCAGTGAAGCGCTATCTCGGACTCCACCACCGGAGCAGTTCTTC. Translation: CASSEALSRTPPPEQFF.

This clone was counted a single time. The chain uses TRBV19 and TRBJ1-1, with a possible D match to TRBD1 (5 bases). The V gene's germline CDR1 is LNHDA and CDR2 SQIVND (reference sequence). The CDR3 extends over 14 amino acids. Trimming cost V 0 bases and J 5 bases, with 10 bases left between them. In nucleotides, the CDR3 is TGTGCCAGTAGTATAGATCTGGGGCGGACTGAAGCTTTCTTT. This codes for CASSIDLGRTEAFF.

This chain joins TRBV4-1 and TRBJ2-3, with 10 nucleotides matching TRBD2. Looked up from germline, CDR1 is MGHRA and CDR2 is YSYEKL. J was trimmed by 2 bases and V by 4 bases; bases with no gene match: 9. The CDR3 consists of 17 residues. CDR3 bases: TGCGCCAGCAGCCTCACTAGCGGGGAGGTTTACACAGATACGCAGTATTTT. Translated: CASSLTSGEVYTDTQYF.

This clone turned up a few times. The chain has TRBV27 and TRBJ1-2; weak D call: TRBD1 (6 bases). The V end was cut by 6 bases, the J end by 7 bases, with 15 bases between. Germline V gene sequence: CDR1 MNHEY, CDR2 SMNVEV (reference sequence). The CDR3 has 13 amino acids. The CDR3 sequence: CASSTQGRFGYTF. DNA of the CDR3: TGTGCCAGCAGCACACAGGGTAGATTTGGCTACACCTTC.

V usage is TRBV6-1 and J usage is TRBJ2-7, with D perhaps matching TRBD2 (6 bases). Germline V gene data show CDR1 as MNHNS and CDR2 as SASEGT. The V gene lost 3 bases and the J gene lost 3 bases, with 15 bases spanning the gap. CDR3 length: 15 amino acids. In DNA, the CDR3 is TGTGCCAGCAGTGACATAAGACTAGATCGCTACGAGCAGTACTTC. Translating gives CASSDIRLDRYEQYF.

The chain combines TRBV4-1 with TRBJ1-1, with D perhaps matching TRBD1 (5 bases). Germline lookup yields CDR1 MGHRA and CDR2 YSYEKL. This CDR3 spans 15 amino acids. V was trimmed by 3 bases and J by 3 bases, leaving 14 bases between them. This CDR3 is CASSQGPLADTEAFF. The CDR3 DNA reads TGCGCCAGCAGCCAGGGGCCATTAGCGGACACTGAAGCTTTCTTT.

The J gene is TRBJ2-1, the V gene TRBV5-6; possibly TRBD1 for D (5 bases). This CDR3 comprises 16 residues. V lost 2 bases, J lost 4 bases, and 16 bases lay in between. Germline CDR1 SGHDT, CDR2 YYEEEE. The CDR3 nucleotides are TGTGCCAGCAGCTTCCTCGCGACAGTGGTTTACAATGAGCAGTTCTTC. Amino acids: CASSFLATVVYNEQFF.

This clone has only one observation. The V call is TRBV11-2, the J call TRBJ2-1; the D gene is possibly TRBD2 (6 bases). Germline V gene data show CDR1 as SGHAT and CDR2 as FQNNGV. There are 16 residues in the CDR3. V was pared by 4 bases and J by 6 bases, with 19 bases between. This chain's CDR3 is CASSSRVSGVGNEQFF. The DNA of the CDR3 is TGTGCCAGCAGCTCCCGGGTTAGCGGAGTGGGCAATGAGCAGTTCTTC.

This clone was picked up one time. Other DNA sequences in the sample encode the same CDR3. The gene calls are TRBV27 and TRBJ2-1, with D unclear. Deletions cut 2 bases from V and 1 base from J, with 6 bases between. Germline V gene lookup returns CDR1 MNHEY and CDR2 SMNVEV (reference sequence). The CDR3 contains 14 residues. The CDR3 spells CASSLAVSYNEQFF. The DNA for the CDR3 is TGTGCCAGCAGTTTAGCGGTGTCCTACAATGAGCAGTTCTTC.

This clone was observed a single time. V and J are TRBV5-4 and TRBJ2-7; 9 bases align to TRBD2. The ends lost 2 bases at V and 5 bases at J; junction bases unmatched: 2. CDR3 length: 13 amino acids. Per the germline V gene, CDR1 is SGHNT and CDR2 is YYREEE (reference sequence). CDR3 loop: CASSFSGSDEQYF. CDR3 DNA: TGTGCCAGCAGCTTTAGCGGGAGCGACGAGCAGTACTTC.

The CDR3 coding sequence is TGTGCCAGCAGTAATCGAGCGGTCCCCTATGGCTACACCTTC. It is translated as CASSNRAVPYGYTF. This chain joins TRBV27 and TRBJ1-2; D is unclear. The CDR3 loop spans 14 amino acids. The germline V gene encodes CDR1 MNHEY and CDR2 SMNVEV (reference sequence). Trimming pared 5 bases from V and 4 bases from J, leaving 14 bases between.

This clone was counted a single time. The genes are TRBV5-4 and TRBJ2-1; TRBD2 agrees at 8 bases. V gave up 6 bases and J gave up 10 bases; unmatched junction bases: 12. CDR3 length: 14 amino acids. Germline-derived CDR1 and CDR2 are SGHNT and YYREEE (reference sequence). The CDR3: CASTPGGSAREQFF. CDR3 in DNA: TGTGCCAGCACCCCGGGGGGGTCAGCGCGCGAGCAGTTCTTC.